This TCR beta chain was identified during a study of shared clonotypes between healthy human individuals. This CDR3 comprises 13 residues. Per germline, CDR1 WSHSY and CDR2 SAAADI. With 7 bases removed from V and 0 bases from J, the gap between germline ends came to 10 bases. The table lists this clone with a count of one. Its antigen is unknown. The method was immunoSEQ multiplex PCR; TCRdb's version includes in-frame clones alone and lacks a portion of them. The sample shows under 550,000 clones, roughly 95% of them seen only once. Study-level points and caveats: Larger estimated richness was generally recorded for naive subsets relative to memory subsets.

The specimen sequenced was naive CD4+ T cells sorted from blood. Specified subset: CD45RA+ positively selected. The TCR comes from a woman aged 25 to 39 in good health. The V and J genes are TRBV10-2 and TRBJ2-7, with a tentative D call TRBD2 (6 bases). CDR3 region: CASTGDSSYEQYF. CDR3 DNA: TGCGCCAGCACGGGGGACTCCTCCTACGAGCAGTACTTC.